One and the same sample provided the 4 T cell receptor beta chains below, sequenced in a study of radiotherapy plus CTLA-4 blockade in lung cancer. Assay used: immunoSEQ multiplex PCR; TCRdb lists only in-frame clones, some missing. The repertoire has 30,000 to 35,000 clones, less than 75% of them found once; the top ten carry around 4%. The sequencing here drew on peripheral blood, taken from a patient treated with radiotherapy plus ipilimumab. These receptors all come from a human donor with non-small cell lung cancer who had stable disease on radiotherapy plus ipilimumab.

The chain has TRBV21-1 and TRBJ2-5; the D call of TRBD1 is as the table states it, not checked on the DNA. TRBV21-1 counts as a pseudogene. The CDR3 spans 17 residues. For the CDR3, the DNA is TGTGCCAGCAGCATGGGGATCGACAGGGAAGGTAAAGAGACCCAGTACTTC. Residues: CASSMGIDREGKETQYF.

V usage is TRBV20-1 and J usage is TRBJ2-7; D remains ambiguous. The CDR3 contains 11 residues. Germline V lookup: CDR1 DFQATT, CDR2 SNEGSKA (reference sequence). Trimming pared 3 bases from V and 1 base from J, leaving 4 bases between. CDR3 nucleotides: TGCAGTGCTAGGGCATCCTACGAGCAGTACTTC. Its protein product is CSARASYEQYF.

This chain joins TRBV7-9 and TRBJ2-3, with TRBD2 as a possible D gene (6 bases). V was pared by 5 bases and J by 5 bases, with 14 bases between. The CDR3 covers 14 residues. Per germline, CDR1 SEHNR and CDR2 FQNEAQ (reference sequence). This chain's CDR3 is CASSIGGQGDTQYF. CDR3 DNA sequence: TGTGCCAGCAGCATCGGAGGGCAAGGAGATACGCAGTATTTT.

The CDR3 coding sequence is TGCAGTGCCGCGGGACATTCTGAGCAGTTCTTC. This translates into CSAAGHSEQFF. V gene TRBV20-1 combines with J gene TRBJ2-1; D possibly matches TRBD1 or TRBD2 (6 bases each). Trimming stripped 6 bases from V and 9 bases from J, with 12 bases between. Germline V gives CDR1 DFQATT, CDR2 SNEGSKA (reference sequence). This CDR3 region has 11 residues.